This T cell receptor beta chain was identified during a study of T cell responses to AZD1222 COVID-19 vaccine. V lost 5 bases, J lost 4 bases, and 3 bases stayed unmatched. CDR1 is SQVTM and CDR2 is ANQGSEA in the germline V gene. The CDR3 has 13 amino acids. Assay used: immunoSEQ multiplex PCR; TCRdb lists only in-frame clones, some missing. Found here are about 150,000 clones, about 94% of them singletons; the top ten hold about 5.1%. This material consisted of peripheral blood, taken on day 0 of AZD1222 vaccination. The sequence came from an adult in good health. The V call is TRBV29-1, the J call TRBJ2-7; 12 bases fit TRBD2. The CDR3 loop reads CSVTTSGSYEQYF. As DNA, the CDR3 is TGCAGCGTTACGACTAGCGGGAGTTACGAGCAGTACTTC.